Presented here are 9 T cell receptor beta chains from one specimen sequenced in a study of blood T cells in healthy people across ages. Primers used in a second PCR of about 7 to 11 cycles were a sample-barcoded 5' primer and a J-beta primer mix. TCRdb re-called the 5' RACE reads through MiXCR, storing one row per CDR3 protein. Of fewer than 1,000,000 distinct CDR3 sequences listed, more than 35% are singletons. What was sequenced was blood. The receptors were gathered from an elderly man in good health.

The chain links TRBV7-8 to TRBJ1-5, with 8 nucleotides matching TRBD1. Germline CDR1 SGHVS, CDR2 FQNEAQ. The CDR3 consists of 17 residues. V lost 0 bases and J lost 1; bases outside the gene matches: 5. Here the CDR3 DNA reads TGTGCCAGCAGCTTAGCTCGGACAGGGCCGAGCAATCAGCCCCAGCATTTT. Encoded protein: CASSLARTGPSNQPQHF.

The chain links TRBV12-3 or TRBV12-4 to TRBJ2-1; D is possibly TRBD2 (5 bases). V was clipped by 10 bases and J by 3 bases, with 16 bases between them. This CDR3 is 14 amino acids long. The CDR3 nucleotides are TGTGCCAACAGCCCCCGGACTTTCTACAATGAGCAGTTCTTC. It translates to CANSPRTFYNEQFF.

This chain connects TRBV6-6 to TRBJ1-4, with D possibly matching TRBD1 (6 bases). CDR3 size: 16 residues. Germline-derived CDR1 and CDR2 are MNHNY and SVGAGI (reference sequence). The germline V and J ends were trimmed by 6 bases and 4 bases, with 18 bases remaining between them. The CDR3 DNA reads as TGTGCCAGCAGACGACCACAGGGTTCCGATAATGAAAAACTGTTTTTT. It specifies CASRRPQGSDNEKLFF.

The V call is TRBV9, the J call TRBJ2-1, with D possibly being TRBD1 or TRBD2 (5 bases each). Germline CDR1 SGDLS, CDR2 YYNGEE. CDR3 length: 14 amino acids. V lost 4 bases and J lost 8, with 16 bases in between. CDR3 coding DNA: TGTGCCAGCAGCCCCCCGGGGCCCGACGATGAGCAGTTCTTC. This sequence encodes CASSPPGPDDEQFF.

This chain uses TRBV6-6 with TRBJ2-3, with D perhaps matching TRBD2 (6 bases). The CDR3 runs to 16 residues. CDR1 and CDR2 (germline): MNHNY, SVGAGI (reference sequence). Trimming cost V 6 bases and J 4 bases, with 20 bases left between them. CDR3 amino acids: CASSYSRGRIADTQYF. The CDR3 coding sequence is TGTGCCAGCAGCTATTCTCGGGGGAGGATAGCAGATACGCAGTATTTT.

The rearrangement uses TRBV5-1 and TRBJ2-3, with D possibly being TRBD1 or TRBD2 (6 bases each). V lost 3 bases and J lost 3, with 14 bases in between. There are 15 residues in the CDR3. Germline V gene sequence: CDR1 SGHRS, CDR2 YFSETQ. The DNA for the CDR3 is TGCGCCAGCAGCTGGACTACCCAGGGGACAGATACGCAGTATTTT. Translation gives CASSWTTQGTDTQYF. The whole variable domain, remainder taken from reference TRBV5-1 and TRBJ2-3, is KAGVTQTPRYLIKTRGQQVTLSCSPISGHRSVSWYQQTPGQGLQFLFEYFSETQRNKGNFPGRFSGRQFSNSRSEMNVSTLELGDSALYLCASSWTTQGTDTQYFGPGTRLTVL.

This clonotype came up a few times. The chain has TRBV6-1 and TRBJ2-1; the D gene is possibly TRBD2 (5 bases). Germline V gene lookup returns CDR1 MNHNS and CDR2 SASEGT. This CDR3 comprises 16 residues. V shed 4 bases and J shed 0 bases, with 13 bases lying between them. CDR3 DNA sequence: TGTGCCAGCAGTGGGACTTCGGTTTCCTCCTACAATGAGCAGTTCTTC. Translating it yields CASSGTSVSSYNEQFF.

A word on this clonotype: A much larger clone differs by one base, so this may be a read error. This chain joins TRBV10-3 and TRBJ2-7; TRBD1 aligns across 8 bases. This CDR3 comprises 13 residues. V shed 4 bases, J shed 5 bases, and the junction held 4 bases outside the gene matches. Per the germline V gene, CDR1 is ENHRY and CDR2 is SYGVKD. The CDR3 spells CAISVTGDHEQYF. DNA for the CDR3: TGTGCCATCAGTGTGACAGGGGACCACGAGCAGTACTTC.

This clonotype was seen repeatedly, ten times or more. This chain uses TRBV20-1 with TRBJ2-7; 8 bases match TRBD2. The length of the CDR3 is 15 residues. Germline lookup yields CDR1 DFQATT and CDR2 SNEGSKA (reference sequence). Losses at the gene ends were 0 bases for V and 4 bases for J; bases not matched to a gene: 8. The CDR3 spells CSARERERESYEQYF. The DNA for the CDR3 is TGCAGTGCTAGAGAACGGGAGCGGGAGTCTTACGAGCAGTACTTC.